This T cell receptor beta chain was documented in a study of T cell responses to AZD1222 COVID-19 vaccine. Study conclusions and caveats: Breadth and depth of Spike-specific TCRs rose after two AZD1222 doses. Donor demographics were predominantly white British with a female majority; clonal diversity may be underestimated. Of the AZD1222 recipients, only five to seven were seropositive at baseline.

Notes on this clone: The antigen is unknown.

Sequenced by immunoSEQ multiplex PCR; TCRdb stores in-frame clones only, minus some. The data contain 95,000 to 110,000 clones, around nine tenths of them singletons. Germline V CDR1 and CDR2: SGDLS, YYNGEE. CDR3 length: 15 amino acids. V lost 3 bases to trimming and J lost 10 bases; unmatched junction nucleotides: 7. The sample was peripheral blood, taken 28 days after the second dose of the MenACWY control vaccine. The sequence derives from an adult who received the MenACWY meningococcal vaccine as a control. The chain joins TRBV9 to TRBJ1-6; 10 nucleotides agree with TRBD1. The CDR3 spells CASSGPGQGFSPLHF. In DNA form, the CDR3 reads TGTGCCAGCAGCGGTCCGGGACAGGGGTTCTCACCCCTCCACTTT.